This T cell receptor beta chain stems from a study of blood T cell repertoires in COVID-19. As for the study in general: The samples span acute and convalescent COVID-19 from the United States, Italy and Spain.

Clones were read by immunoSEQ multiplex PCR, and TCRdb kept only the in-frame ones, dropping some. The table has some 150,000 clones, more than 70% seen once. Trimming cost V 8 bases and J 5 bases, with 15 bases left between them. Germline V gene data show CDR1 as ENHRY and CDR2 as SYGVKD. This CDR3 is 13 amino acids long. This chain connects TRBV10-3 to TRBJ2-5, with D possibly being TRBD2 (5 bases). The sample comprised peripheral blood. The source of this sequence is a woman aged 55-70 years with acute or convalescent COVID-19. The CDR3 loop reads CAIRTGYGETQYF. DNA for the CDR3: TGTGCCATCCGGACTGGATACGGGGAGACCCAGTACTTC.